The sequence of this T cell receptor beta chain was determined in a study of T cells in Graves' hyperthyroidism and ophthalmopathy. Study observations and caveats: Most expanded thyroid clonotypes above 0.001 recurred in blood.

Lactation, pregnancy, other autoimmune disease or uncontrolled infection led to exclusion of patients. Fresh 10 ml peripheral blood yielded PBMCs. Regions amplified from RNA transcripts were the TCR beta CDR3 regions. RT-PCR in the first round (using the HTBI primer set) targeted the TCR CDR3. Using its own MiXCR run on the multiplex PCR reads, TCRdb lists one record per CDR3 protein. The sample records 460,000 or so distinct CDR3 sequences, under 15% being singletons. This clonotype occurred many times. Antigen specificity is unknown. This CDR3 comprises 16 residues. V shed 3 bases, J shed 3 bases, and the junction held 4 bases outside the gene matches.

The sample taken for sequencing was blood. The sequence derives from a young woman with Graves' hyperthyroidism. The V gene is TRBV12-3 or TRBV12-4, the J gene TRBJ2-4, with TRBD2 matching 11 bases. For the CDR3, the DNA is TGTGCCAGCAGTTTGACTAGCGGGATAGTCAAAAACATTCAGTACTTC. Translating gives CASSLTSGIVKNIQYF.